This T cell receptor (beta chain) is drawn from a study of blood T cell repertoires in COVID-19 (TCRdb year 2020). Regarding the research as a whole: Samples from collaborators originated in the United States, Italy and Spain and spanned both the acute and convalescent phases of COVID-19. Samples were obtained from the ongoing ImmuneRACE study (first 160 participants) and from over 1,000 subjects provided by 6 global collaborators. Deeply sampled blood TCRbeta repertoires from subjects exposed to, actively infected with, or recovered from COVID-19 were included in the dataset. Where HLA class I and class II types were available, the types were taken from metadata supplied by the sample provider, not from assay-based typing. The material from the prospective study consisted of cDNA or gDNA derived from T cells, B-cell-depleted T cells, or PBMCs. Nearly every sample came with metadata listing a de-identified subject ID, COVID-19 status, age in years and sex. The repertoires were released in a freely available public database intended as a resource for research on the immune response to SARS-CoV-2. Beyond this particular receptor, the publication reports: The amount of clinical and demographic metadata varied by source and participant and was provided uncurated.

TCRbeta CDR3 regions were amplified from genomic DNA by means of the immunoSEQ Assay, a bias-controlled multiplex PCR. Concerning the study's data processing: The number of nucleated cells in each sample was estimated by amplification of reference gene primers within the assay. Sequence reads were collapsed and filtered to measure the absolute abundance of every unique TCRbeta CDR3 rearrangement. Productive Simpson clonality was computed per sample as the square root of Simpson's diversity index over productive rearrangements. Sourced from immuneACCESS, this table was stored by TCRdb with only in-frame sequences that have V and J called. A share of the clones is absent; for the studies checked, an unresolved V gene accounts for under half, and the remainder has no known explanation. For V, J and clone size, that table is used; D and trimming come from the DNA. For this sample the table gives around 300,000 clones, of which roughly 89% were detected only once. Around 0.97% of the sample is taken by the ten largest.

The table lists this clone with a count of one. Its antigen is still unknown. No clone much larger than this one lies a single base away; base qualities are absent. Reading from cysteine to phenylalanine, the CDR3 counts 19 amino acids. Only the CDR3 DNA stays, 57 bases, in frame from base 1. CDR1 and CDR2 are drawn from the germline V gene (reference sequence): GTSNPN, SVGIG. V lost 3 bases and J lost 1 base; the stretch between them is 27 bases long. In Seattle, one collaborating source enrolled patients while the infection was active and tracked those patients longitudinally over the course of disease. The collaborating institutions used their own protocols to collect whole blood in K2EDTA tubes. For TCRbeta analysis, collaborators shipped samples in one of three forms: frozen whole blood, isolated PBMCs, or DNA extracted from either of those sample types.

The receptor was isolated from a woman in her thirties or forties with COVID-19, enrolled during active disease. Sequences were obtained from peripheral blood. The rearrangement joined TRBV30 to TRBJ1-1; the D gene is possibly TRBD1, with 5 bases matching. The nucleotide sequence is given as TGTGCCTGGAGCGTACGGGGGTGGGGACTTATTAAAGGGAACACTGAAGCTTTCTTT. It specifies CAWSVRGWGLIKGNTEAFF.